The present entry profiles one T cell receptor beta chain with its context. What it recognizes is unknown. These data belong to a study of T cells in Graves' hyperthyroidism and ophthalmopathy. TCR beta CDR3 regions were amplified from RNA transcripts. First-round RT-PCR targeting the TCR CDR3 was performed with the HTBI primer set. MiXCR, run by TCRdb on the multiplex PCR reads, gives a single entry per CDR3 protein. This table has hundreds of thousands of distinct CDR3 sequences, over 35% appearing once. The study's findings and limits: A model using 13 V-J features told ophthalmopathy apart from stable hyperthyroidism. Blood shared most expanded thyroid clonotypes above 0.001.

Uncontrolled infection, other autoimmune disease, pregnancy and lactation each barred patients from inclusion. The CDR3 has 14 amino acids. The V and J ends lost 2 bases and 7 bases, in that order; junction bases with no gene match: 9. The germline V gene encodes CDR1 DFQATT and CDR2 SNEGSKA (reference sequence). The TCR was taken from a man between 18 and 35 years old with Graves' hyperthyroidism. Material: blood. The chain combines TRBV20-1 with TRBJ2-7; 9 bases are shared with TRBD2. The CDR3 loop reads CSARKREAPGEQYF. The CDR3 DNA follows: TGCAGTGCTAGAAAGCGGGAGGCCCCAGGGGAGCAGTACTTC.